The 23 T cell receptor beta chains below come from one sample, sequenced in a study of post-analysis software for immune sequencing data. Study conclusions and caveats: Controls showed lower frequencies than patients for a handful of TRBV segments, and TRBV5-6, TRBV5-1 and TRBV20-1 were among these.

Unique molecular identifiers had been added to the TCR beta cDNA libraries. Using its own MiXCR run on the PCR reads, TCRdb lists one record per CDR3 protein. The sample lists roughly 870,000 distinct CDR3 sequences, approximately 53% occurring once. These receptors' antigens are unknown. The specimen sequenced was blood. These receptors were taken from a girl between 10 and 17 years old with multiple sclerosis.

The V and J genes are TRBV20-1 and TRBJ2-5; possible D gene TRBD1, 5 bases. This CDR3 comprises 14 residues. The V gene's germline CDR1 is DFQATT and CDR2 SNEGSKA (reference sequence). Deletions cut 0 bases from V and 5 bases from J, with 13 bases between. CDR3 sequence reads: CSARDDSPRETQYF. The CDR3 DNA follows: TGCAGTGCTAGAGATGACAGCCCTCGGGAGACCCAGTACTTC.

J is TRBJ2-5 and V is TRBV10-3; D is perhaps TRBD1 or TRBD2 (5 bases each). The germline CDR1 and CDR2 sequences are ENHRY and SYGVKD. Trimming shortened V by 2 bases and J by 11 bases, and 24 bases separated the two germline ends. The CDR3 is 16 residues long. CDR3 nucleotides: TGTGCCATCAGTGAGCCCCGGGACCATAGATACAATGAGCAGTACTTC. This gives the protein CAISEPRDHRYNEQYF.

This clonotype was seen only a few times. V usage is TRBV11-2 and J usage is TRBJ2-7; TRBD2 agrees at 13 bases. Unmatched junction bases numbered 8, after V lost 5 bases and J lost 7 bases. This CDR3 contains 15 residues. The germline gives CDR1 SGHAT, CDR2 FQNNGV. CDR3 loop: CASSATSGRAREQYF. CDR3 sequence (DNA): TGTGCCAGCAGCGCCACTAGCGGGAGGGCCAGGGAGCAGTACTTC.

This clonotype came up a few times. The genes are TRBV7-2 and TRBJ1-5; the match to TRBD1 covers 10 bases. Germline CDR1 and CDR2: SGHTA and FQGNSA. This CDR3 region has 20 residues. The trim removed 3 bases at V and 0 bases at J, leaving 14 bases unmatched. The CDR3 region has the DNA TGTGCCAGCAGCTTCCCCCGGGACAGGGGATATGCCTATAGCAATCAGCCCCAGCATTTT. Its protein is CASSFPRDRGYAYSNQPQHF. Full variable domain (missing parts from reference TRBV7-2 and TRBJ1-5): GAGVSQSPSNKVTEKGKDVELRCDPISGHTALYWYRQSLGQGLEFLIYFQGNSAPDKSGLPSDRFSAERTGGSVSTLTIQRTQQEDSAVYLCASSFPRDRGYAYSNQPQHFGDGTRLSIL.

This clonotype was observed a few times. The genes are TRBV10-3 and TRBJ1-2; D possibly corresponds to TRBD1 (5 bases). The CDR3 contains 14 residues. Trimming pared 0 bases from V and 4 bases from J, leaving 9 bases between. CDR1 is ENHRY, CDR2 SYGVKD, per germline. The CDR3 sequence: CAISESGQGYGYTF. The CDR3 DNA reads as TGTGCCATCAGTGAGTCGGGGCAGGGCTATGGCTACACCTTC.

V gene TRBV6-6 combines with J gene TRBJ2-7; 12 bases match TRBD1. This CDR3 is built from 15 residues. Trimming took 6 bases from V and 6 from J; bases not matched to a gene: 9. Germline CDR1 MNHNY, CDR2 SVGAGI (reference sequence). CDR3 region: CASRPPGQGALEQYF. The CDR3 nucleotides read TGTGCCAGCAGGCCTCCGGGACAGGGGGCCCTCGAGCAGTACTTC.

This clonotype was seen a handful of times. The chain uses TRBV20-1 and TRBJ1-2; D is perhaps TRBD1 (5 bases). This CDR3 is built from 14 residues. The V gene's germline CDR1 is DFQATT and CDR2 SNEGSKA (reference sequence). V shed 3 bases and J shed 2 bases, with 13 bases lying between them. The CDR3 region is CSARRGLENYGYTF. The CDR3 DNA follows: TGCAGTGCTAGGAGGGGCCTCGAGAACTATGGCTACACCTTC.

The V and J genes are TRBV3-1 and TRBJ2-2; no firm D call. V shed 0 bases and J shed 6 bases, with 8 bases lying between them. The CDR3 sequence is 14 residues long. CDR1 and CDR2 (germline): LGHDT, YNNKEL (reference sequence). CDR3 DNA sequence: TGTGCCAGCAGCCAAGATTGGCGTTCCGGGGAGCTGTTTTTT. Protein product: CASSQDWRSGELFF.

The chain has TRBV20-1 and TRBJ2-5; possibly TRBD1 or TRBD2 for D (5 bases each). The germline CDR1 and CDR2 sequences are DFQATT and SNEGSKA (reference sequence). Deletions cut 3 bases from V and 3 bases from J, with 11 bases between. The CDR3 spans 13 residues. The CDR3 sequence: CSARVRGEETQYF. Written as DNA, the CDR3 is TGCAGTGCTAGGGTACGGGGCGAAGAGACCCAGTACTTC.

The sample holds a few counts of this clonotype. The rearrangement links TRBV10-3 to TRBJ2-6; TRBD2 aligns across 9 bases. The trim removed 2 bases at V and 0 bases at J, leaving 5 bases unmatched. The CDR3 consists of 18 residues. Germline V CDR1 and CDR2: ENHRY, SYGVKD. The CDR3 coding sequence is TGTGCCATCAGTGAGAACAGCGGGAGGTTCTCTGGGGCCAACGTCCTGACTTTC. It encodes CAISENSGRFSGANVLTF.

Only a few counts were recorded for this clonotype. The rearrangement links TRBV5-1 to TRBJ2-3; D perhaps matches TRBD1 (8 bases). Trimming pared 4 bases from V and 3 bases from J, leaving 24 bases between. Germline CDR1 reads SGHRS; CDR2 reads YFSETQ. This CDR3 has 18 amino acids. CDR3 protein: CASSPSLGGQGATDTQYF. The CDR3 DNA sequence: TGCGCCAGCAGCCCGTCCCTCGGGGGGCAGGGGGCGACAGATACGCAGTATTTT.

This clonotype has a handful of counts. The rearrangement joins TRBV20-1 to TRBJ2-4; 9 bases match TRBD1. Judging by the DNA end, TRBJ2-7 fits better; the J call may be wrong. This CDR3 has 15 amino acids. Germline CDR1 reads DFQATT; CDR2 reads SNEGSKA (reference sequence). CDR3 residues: CSASGDRALSYEQYF. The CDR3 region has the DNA TGCAGTGCTAGTGGGGACAGGGCCCTATCCTACGAGCAGTACTTC.

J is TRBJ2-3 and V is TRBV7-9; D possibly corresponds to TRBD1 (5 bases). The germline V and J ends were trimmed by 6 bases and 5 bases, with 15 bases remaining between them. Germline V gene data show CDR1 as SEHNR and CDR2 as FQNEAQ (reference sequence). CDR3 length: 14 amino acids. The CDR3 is CASRLGQARDTQYF. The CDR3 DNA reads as TGTGCCAGCAGACTGGGGCAGGCCCGAGATACGCAGTATTTT.

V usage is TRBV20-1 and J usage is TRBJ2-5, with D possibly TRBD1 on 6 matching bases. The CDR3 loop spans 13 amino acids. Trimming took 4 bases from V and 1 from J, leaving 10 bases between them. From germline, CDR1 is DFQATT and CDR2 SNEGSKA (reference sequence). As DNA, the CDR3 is TGCAGTGCTATAAGGACAGCCCAAGAGACCCAGTACTTC. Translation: CSAIRTAQETQYF.

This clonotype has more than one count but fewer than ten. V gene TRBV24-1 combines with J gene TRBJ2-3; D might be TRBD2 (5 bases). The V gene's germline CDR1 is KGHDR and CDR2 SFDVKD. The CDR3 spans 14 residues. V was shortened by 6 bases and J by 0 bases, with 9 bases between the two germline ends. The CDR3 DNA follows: TGTGCCACCAGTCCAGCGGAGAGCACAGATACGCAGTATTTT. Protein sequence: CATSPAESTDTQYF.

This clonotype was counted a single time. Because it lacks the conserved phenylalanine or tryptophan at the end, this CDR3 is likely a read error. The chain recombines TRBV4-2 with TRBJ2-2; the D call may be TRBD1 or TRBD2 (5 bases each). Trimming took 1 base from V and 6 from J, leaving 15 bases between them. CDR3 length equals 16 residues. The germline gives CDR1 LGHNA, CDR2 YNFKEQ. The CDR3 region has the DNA TGTGCCAGCAGCCAAGGGCTCGGGACCATTGCCGGGGAGCTGTTTGTT. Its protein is CASSQGLGTIAGELFV.

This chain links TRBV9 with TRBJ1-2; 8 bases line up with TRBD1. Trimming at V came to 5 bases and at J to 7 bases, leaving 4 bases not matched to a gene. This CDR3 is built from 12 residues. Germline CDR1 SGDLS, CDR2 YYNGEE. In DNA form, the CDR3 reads TGTGCCAGCAGAAGGACAGGGAGTGGCTACACCTTC. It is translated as CASRRTGSGYTF.

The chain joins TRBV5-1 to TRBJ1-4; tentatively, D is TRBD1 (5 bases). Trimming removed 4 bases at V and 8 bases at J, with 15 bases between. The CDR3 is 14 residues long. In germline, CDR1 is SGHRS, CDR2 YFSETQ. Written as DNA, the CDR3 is TGCGCCAGCAGCCCCGGGGCGGGGAAGGAAAAACTGTTTTTT. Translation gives CASSPGAGKEKLFF.

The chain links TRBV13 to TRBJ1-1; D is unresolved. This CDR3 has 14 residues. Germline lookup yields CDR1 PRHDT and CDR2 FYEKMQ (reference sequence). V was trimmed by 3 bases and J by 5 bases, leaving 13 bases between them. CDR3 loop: CASSFGVGRTEAFF. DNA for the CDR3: TGTGCCAGCAGCTTCGGGGTTGGAAGGACTGAAGCTTTCTTT.

CDR3 bases: TGCAGTGCTAGAGATGCCAGGGGTGTGCCCCAGCATTTT. Translated: CSARDARGVPQHF. This chain joins TRBV20-1 and TRBJ1-5, with a weak D call TRBD1 (6 bases). This CDR3 region has 13 residues. V lost 0 bases, J lost 9 bases, and 12 bases lay in between. Germline V CDR1 and CDR2: DFQATT, SNEGSKA (reference sequence).

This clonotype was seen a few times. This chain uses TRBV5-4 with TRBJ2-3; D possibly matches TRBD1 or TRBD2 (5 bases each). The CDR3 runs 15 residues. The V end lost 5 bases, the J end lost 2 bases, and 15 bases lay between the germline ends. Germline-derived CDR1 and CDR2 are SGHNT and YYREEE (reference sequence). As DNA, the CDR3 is TGTGCCAGCAGTTTTCAAGGGACGGCCACAGATACGCAGTATTTT. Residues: CASSFQGTATDTQYF.

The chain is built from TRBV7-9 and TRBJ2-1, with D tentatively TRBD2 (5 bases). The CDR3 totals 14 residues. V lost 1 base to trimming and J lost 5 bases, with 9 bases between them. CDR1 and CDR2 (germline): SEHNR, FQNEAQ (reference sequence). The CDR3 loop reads CASSLVGDNNEQFF. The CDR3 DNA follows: TGTGCCAGCAGCTTAGTCGGGGATAACAATGAGCAGTTCTTC.

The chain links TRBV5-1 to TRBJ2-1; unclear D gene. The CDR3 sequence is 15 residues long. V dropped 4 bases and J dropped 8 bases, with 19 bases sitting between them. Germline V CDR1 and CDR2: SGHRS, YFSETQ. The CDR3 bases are TGCGCCAGCAGCCCGGAACCGGGTCCTTTCCATGAGCAGTTCTTC. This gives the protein CASSPEPGPFHEQFF.